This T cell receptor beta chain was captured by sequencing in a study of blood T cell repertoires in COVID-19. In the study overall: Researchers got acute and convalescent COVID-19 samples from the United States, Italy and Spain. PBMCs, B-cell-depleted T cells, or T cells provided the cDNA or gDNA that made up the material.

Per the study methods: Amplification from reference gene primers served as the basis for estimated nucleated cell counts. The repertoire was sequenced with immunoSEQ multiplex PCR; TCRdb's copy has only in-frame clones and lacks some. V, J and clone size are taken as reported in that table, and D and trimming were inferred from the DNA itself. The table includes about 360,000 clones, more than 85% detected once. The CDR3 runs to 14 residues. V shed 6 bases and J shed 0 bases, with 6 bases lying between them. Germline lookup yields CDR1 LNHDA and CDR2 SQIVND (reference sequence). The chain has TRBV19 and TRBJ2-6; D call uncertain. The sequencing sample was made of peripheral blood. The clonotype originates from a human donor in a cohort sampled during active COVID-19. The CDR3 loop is CASSRYSGANVLTF. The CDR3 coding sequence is TGTGCCAGTAGCAGGTACTCTGGGGCCAACGTCCTGACTTTC.